The 16 T cell receptor beta chains given below trace back to one sample, sequenced in a study of shared clonotypes between healthy human individuals (dated by TCRdb to 2018 to 2021). The library was generated by the immunoSEQ multiplex PCR assay. TCRdb carries this immuneACCESS record with in-frame sequences only. Its versions omit some clonotypes, under half of them owing to an unresolved V gene in the studies checked, with the rest unexplained. The sample table holds over 2 million clones, of which 90% to 95% were seen once. 0.1% to 0.15% of the sample is taken by the ten largest. The source material was naive CD4+ T cells sorted from blood. The sample's cell subset or site, from its label and the paper: CD45RA+ positively selected. The receptors stem from a young man in good health.

The chain combines TRBV5-1 with TRBJ2-7, with a possible D match to TRBD2 (6 bases). From germline, CDR1 is SGHRS and CDR2 YFSETQ. V lost 4 bases to trimming and J lost 1 base, with 12 bases between them. The CDR3 consists of 14 residues. The CDR3 spells CASSVGGESYEQYF. CDR3 bases: TGCGCCAGCAGCGTGGGGGGAGAATCCTACGAGCAGTACTTC.

The CDR3 region has the DNA TGTGCCAGCAGCTCCGGGACAGGGCCGGGGGAGCAGTACTTC. It codes for CASSSGTGPGEQYF. The gene calls are TRBV28 and TRBJ2-7; 9 nucleotides line up with TRBD1. J was trimmed by 7 bases and V by 6 bases; bases with no gene match: 10. Germline CDR1 is MDHEN and CDR2 is SYDVKM. The CDR3 is made up of 14 amino acids.

V is TRBV2 and J is TRBJ1-1, with 7 bases that match TRBD1. The V and J ends lost 3 bases and 0 bases, in that order; junction bases with no gene match: 7. Germline V gene lookup returns CDR1 SNHLY and CDR2 FYNNEI. The length of the CDR3 is 16 residues. CDR3 nucleotides: TGTGCCAGCAGTGATAGGGTAGGGGGCCTGAACACTGAAGCTTTCTTT. Amino acids: CASSDRVGGLNTEAFF. Together with reference TRBV2 and TRBJ1-1, the CDR3 gives the full variable domain: EPEVTQTPSHQVTQMGQEVILRCVPISNHLYFYWYRQILGQKVEFLVSFYNNEISEKSEIFDDQFSVERPDGSNFTLKIRSTKLEDSAMYFCASSDRVGGLNTEAFFGQGTRLTVV.

CDR3 in amino acids: CAWRRIPTYEQYF. The CDR3 DNA follows: TGTGCCTGGCGAAGGATACCAACCTACGAGCAGTACTTC. The chain couples TRBV30 to TRBJ2-7; D unresolved. This CDR3 has 13 amino acids. Germline V gene data show CDR1 as GTSNPN and CDR2 as SVGIG (reference sequence). V gave up 5 bases and J gave up 2 bases, with 13 bases separating them.

Remarks on this clone: The sample carries other DNA sequences with the same CDR3. The chain recombines TRBV28 with TRBJ1-6, with 12 bases lining up with TRBD1. Trimming took 5 bases from V and 10 from J; bases not matched to a gene: 3. Germline V gene data show CDR1 as MDHEN and CDR2 as SYDVKM. This CDR3 region has 14 residues. The CDR3 nucleotides are TGTGCCAGCAGTCCCGGGACAGGGGGCTCACCCCTCCACTTT. It encodes CASSPGTGGSPLHF.

The V and J genes are TRBV5-6 and TRBJ2-7; 10 nucleotides line up with TRBD1. Germline V gene lookup returns CDR1 SGHDT and CDR2 YYEEEE. V lost 1 base to trimming and J lost 3 bases; unmatched junction nucleotides: 4. There are 15 residues in the CDR3. CDR3 coding DNA: TGTGCCAGCAGCTTGTTGGGACAGGGGTACTACGAGCAGTACTTC. Translating it yields CASSLLGQGYYEQYF.

This chain uses TRBV5-1 with TRBJ1-2; possible D gene TRBD1, 6 bases. CDR1 is SGHRS, CDR2 YFSETQ, per germline. The CDR3 has 18 amino acids. The ends were cut back, 2 bases at V and 0 bases at J, with 20 bases in the middle. CDR3 residues: CASSLQAGGASANYGYTF. The CDR3 DNA is TGCGCCAGCAGCTTACAGGCGGGGGGCGCGTCGGCTAACTATGGCTACACCTTC. The whole variable domain, remainder taken from reference TRBV5-1 and TRBJ1-2, is KAGVTQTPRYLIKTRGQQVTLSCSPISGHRSVSWYQQTPGQGLQFLFEYFSETQRNKGNFPGRFSGRQFSNSRSEMNVSTLELGDSALYLCASSLQAGGASANYGYTFGSGTRLTVV.

This clone came up once. The genes are TRBV30 and TRBJ1-1, with D possibly TRBD1 on 5 matching bases. Trimming left V 2 bases short and J 0 bases short, with 25 bases between. Germline V gene lookup returns CDR1 GTSNPN and CDR2 SVGIG (reference sequence). This CDR3 has 19 residues. CDR3 loop: CAWSPNIVIAGLMNTEAFF. In nucleotides, the CDR3 is TGTGCCTGGAGTCCCAACATAGTCATCGCGGGACTTATGAACACTGAAGCTTTCTTT.

CDR3 protein: CASSALTGNSPLHF. The DNA for the CDR3 is TGTGCCAGCAGCGCCTTAACAGGGAATTCACCCCTCCACTTT. V and J are TRBV9 and TRBJ1-6; D might be TRBD1 (6 bases). This CDR3 comprises 14 residues. Trimming cost V 3 bases and J 7 bases, with 11 bases left between them. Per the germline V gene, CDR1 is SGDLS and CDR2 is YYNGEE.

This clone was detected only once. The chain joins TRBV18 to TRBJ2-3; the D is unclear. The CDR3 totals 14 residues. V lost 3 bases to trimming and J lost 1 base, with 8 bases between them. In germline, CDR1 is KGHSH, CDR2 LQKENI. The DNA of the CDR3 is TGTGCCAGCTCACCCAACGTCGGCACAGATACGCAGTATTTT. Its protein product is CASSPNVGTDTQYF.

The chain joins TRBV15 to TRBJ1-1; D remains unclear. This CDR3 region has 16 residues. The germline V gene has CDR1 LNHNV and CDR2 YYDKDF (reference sequence). V was shortened by 0 bases and J by 1 base, with 12 bases between the two germline ends. DNA for the CDR3: TGTGCCACCAGCAGAGATGCACCGCGGGGGAACACTGAAGCTTTCTTT. As protein: CATSRDAPRGNTEAFF. Full variable domain (remainder filled in from reference TRBV15 and TRBJ1-1): DAMVIQNPRYQVTQFGKPVTLSCSQTLNHNVMYWYQQKSSQAPKLLFHYYDKDFNNEADTPDNFQSRRPNTSFCFLDIRSPGLGDTAMYLCATSRDAPRGNTEAFFGQGTRLTVV.

This chain connects TRBV4-2 to TRBJ1-1; D is ambiguous. The CDR3 consists of 15 residues. The V end was cut by 4 bases, the J end by 1 base, with 13 bases between. Germline values: CDR1 LGHNA, CDR2 YNFKEQ. The DNA for the CDR3 is TGTGCCAGCAGCCCCCTAAATCCAACGAACACTGAAGCTTTCTTT. This translates into CASSPLNPTNTEAFF.

In the case of this clone: Its ends do not fully match the called genes, so a read error is possible. Distinct nucleotide sequences in the sample also encode this CDR3. The J gene is TRBJ2-2, the V gene TRBV7-7; no reliable D call. This CDR3 spans 14 amino acids. Germline assignment: CDR1 SSHAT and CDR2 FNYEAQ (reference sequence). The CDR3 loop is CASSLTANTGELFF. The CDR3 bases are TGTGCTAGCAGCCTAACAGCGAACACCGGGGAGCTGTTTTTT.

Regarding this clone: In the same sample, other DNA sequences code for this CDR3. CDR3 DNA sequence: TGTGCCAGCAGCTTGAAAGGGGGGTCCTACGAGCAGTACTTC. The encoded protein is CASSLKGGSYEQYF. V gene TRBV5-4 combines with J gene TRBJ2-7, with D perhaps being TRBD1 or TRBD2 (6 bases each). This CDR3 spans 14 amino acids. V lost 1 base to trimming and J lost 1 base, with 9 bases between them. Germline V gene data show CDR1 as SGHNT and CDR2 as YYREEE (reference sequence).

This chain joins TRBV18 and TRBJ2-3; D is unclear. Trimming shortened V by 4 bases and J by 5 bases, and 16 bases separated the two germline ends. The CDR3 spans 15 residues. In germline, CDR1 is KGHSH, CDR2 LQKENI. CDR3 DNA sequence: TGTGCCAGCTCACTAAACACGAACCAGCGAGATACGCAGTATTTT. This encodes CASSLNTNQRDTQYF.

This CDR3 reads CASKHPGGEAFF. As DNA, the CDR3 is TGTGCCAGCAAACACCCCGGGGGTGAAGCTTTCTTT. The chain couples TRBV6-5 to TRBJ1-1, with D perhaps TRBD1 (5 bases). V was pared by 7 bases and J by 7 bases, with 13 bases between. This CDR3 spans 12 amino acids. Germline V gene sequence: CDR1 MNHEY, CDR2 SVGAGI.